These T cell receptor beta chains were read from a single sample in a study of CD8 T cells in Susac syndrome. TCRdb analysed the immunoSEQ multiplex PCR reads with MiXCR anew, one entry per CDR3 protein. The data contain about 47,000 distinct CDR3 sequences, more than 85% of them singletons. Sequences were obtained from CD8+ T cells from PBMCs. The receptors here all came from a human donor in good health. CDR3s include the opening cysteine and the closing phenylalanine or tryptophan. D genes are given only for firm matches. A clone size is listed for some rows: how often the clone was seen (once, few, many), or a class if it is expanded.

j_gene,d_gene,abundance,v_gene,CDR3nt,CDR3aa
TRBJ1-5,NA,few,TRBV6-1,TGTGCCAGCAGTGATTGGGTTGGGGATCAGCCCCAGCATTTT,CASSDWVGDQPQHF
TRBJ2-1,NA,NA,TRBV7-9,TGTGCCAGCAGCTTAGTGGGACTTCCCTACAATGAGCAGTTCTTC,CASSLVGLPYNEQFF
TRBJ2-2,NA,NA,TRBV7-2,TGTGCCAGCAGCTTTGGGGTGAACACCGGGGAGCTGTTTTTT,CASSFGVNTGELFF
TRBJ2-1,TRBD2,NA,TRBV7-6,TGTGCCAGCGGCGGGGGGAACTACAATGAGCAGTTCTTC,CASGGGNYNEQFF
TRBJ2-7,TRBD2,NA,TRBV6-1,TGTGCCAGCAGTGATCTAGCGGGCGTCTCCTACGAGCAGTACTTC,CASSDLAGVSYEQYF
TRBJ1-3,NA,NA,TRBV20-1,TGCAGTGTAGTGGAACCCTCTGGAAACACCATATATTTT,CSVVEPSGNTIYF
TRBJ2-7,TRBD2,NA,TRBV4-3,TGCGCCAGCAGCCAAGATCAGGGACTAGTATACGAGCAGTACTTC,CASSQDQGLVYEQYF
TRBJ2-1,NA,NA,TRBV7-9,TGTGCCAGCAGACCAAGTGGACAGCCCAATGAGCAGTTCTTC,CASRPSGQPNEQFF
TRBJ1-1,NA,NA,TRBV11-2,TGTGCCAGTAGGGGGGCTTGGGTGAACACTGAAGCTTTCTTT,CASRGAWVNTEAFF
TRBJ1-2,TRBD1,NA,TRBV7-8,TGTGCCAGCAGCATCGGGACAGGGATCGATGGCTACACCTTC,CASSIGTGIDGYTF
TRBJ2-2,NA,NA,TRBV29-1,TGCAGCGTTGTCGGAGGGGCCGGGGAGCTGTTTTTT,CSVVGGAGELFF
TRBJ2-1,NA,NA,TRBV3-1,TGTGCCAGCAGCCAAGAGTCGAGGAGCTCCTACAATGAGCAGTTCTTC,CASSQESRSSYNEQFF
TRBJ2-1,NA,NA,TRBV9,TGTGCCAGCAGCGTAGGAACCTACAATGAGCAGTTCTTC,CASSVGTYNEQFF
TRBJ2-3,NA,NA,TRBV9,TGTGCCAGCAGCCCCCGCATCGGACCCCGTTTAAACACAGATACGCAGTATTTT,CASSPRIGPRLNTDTQYF
TRBJ2-7,TRBD1,NA,TRBV29-1,TGCAGCGTTGTGGGGACAGACGCCTACGAGCAGTACTTC,CSVVGTDAYEQYF
TRBJ2-1,TRBD2,NA,TRBV29-1,TGCAGCGTTGAAGGCCTAGCGGGGATCAATGAGCAGTTCTTC,CSVEGLAGINEQFF
TRBJ2-3,TRBD2,NA,TRBV7-8,TGTGCCAGCAGCTTATTCGGGGGGGTGGGCACAGATACGCAGTATTTT,CASSLFGGVGTDTQYF
TRBJ1-1,TRBD1,NA,TRBV5-1,TGCGCCAGCAGCTACACAGGGGGACCCACTGAAGCTTTCTTT,CASSYTGGPTEAFF
TRBJ2-7,NA,few,TRBV6-5,TGTGCCAGCAGTTACGGGCAGGGGTCGACCTACGAGCAGTACTTC,CASSYGQGSTYEQYF
TRBJ1-1,TRBD1,NA,TRBV27,TGTGCCAGCAGTTGGGGACAGGGGAGGGCTGAAGCTTTCTTT,CASSWGQGRAEAFF
TRBJ2-7,NA,NA,TRBV29-1,TGCAGCGTTGATATAGGTCCAAACTACGAGCAGTACTTC,CSVDIGPNYEQYF
TRBJ2-1,TRBD2,NA,TRBV14,TGTGCCAGCAGCCAAGATTGGTCTAGCGGGATTCCGGGTGAGCAGTTCTTC,CASSQDWSSGIPGEQFF
TRBJ2-7,NA,once,TRBV3-1,TGTGCCAGCAGCCAAGGTCGGGAGTGGTACGAGCAGTACTTC,CASSQGREWYEQYF
TRBJ2-7,NA,NA,TRBV19,TGTGCCAGTAGTATATACGGGGGCCGCTACGAGCAGTACTTC,CASSIYGGRYEQYF
TRBJ1-3,NA,NA,TRBV29-1,TGCAGCGTTGAAGGGGGCTCTGGAAACACCATATATTTT,CSVEGGSGNTIYF
TRBJ1-1,NA,NA,TRBV11-2,TGTGCCAGCAGCTTAGTCGGAAGCATGAACACTGAAGCTTTCTTT,CASSLVGSMNTEAFF
TRBJ2-5,NA,NA,TRBV7-9,TGTGCCAGCAGCCCAGGACTCTTAACGAGGGAGACCCAGTACTTC,CASSPGLLTRETQYF
TRBJ2-2,TRBD2,once,TRBV14,TGTGCCAGCAGACCCGGGACTAGCGGGATGGGGCACACCGGGGAGCTGTTTTTT,CASRPGTSGMGHTGELFF
TRBJ2-1,NA,NA,TRBV2,TGTGCCAGCATCGGACAGCAGGCCAATGAGCAGTTCTTC,CASIGQQANEQFF
TRBJ2-2,NA,NA,TRBV29-1,NA,CSVVGQGETPGSCFF
TRBJ2-7,TRBD1,NA,TRBV2,TGTGCCAGCAGAGAGGGACAGGACTCCGAGCAGTACTTC,CASREGQDSEQYF
TRBJ2-7,NA,NA,TRBV11-2,TGTGCCAGCAGCTTGGAGGCCGCTACAGGGACCTACGAGCAGTACTTC,CASSLEAATGTYEQYF
TRBJ2-7,TRBD2,NA,TRBV29-1,TGCAGCGTTGGGGGGGAGGGGAACGAGCAGTACTTC,CSVGGEGNEQYF
TRBJ2-3,TRBD2,NA,TRBV20-1,TGCAGTGCTAGAGACCAACCACCGGGACTAGCGGGAGCAGATACGCAGTATTTT,CSARDQPPGLAGADTQYF
TRBJ2-3,TRBD2,NA,TRBV5-1,TGCGCCAGCAGCGGGGGACTAGCGGGAGTAGTAGGAGATACGCAGTATTTT,CASSGGLAGVVGDTQYF
TRBJ2-3,NA,NA,TRBV21-1,TGTGCCAGCAGCAAAGCGCTAAAGACTAGCGGGGGCACAGATACGCAGTATTTT,CASSKALKTSGGTDTQYF
TRBJ2-2,NA,once,TRBV27,TGTGCCAGCAGTTTATTGGCCGGGGAGCTGTTTTTT,CASSLLAGELFF
TRBJ2-1,NA,NA,TRBV3-1,TGTGCCAGCAGCCAAGATGGGCAGAGCTCCTACAATGAGCAGTTCTTC,CASSQDGQSSYNEQFF
TRBJ2-1,NA,NA,TRBV30,TGTGCCTGGAGTGTTTACGTGGTCGGGCAGTTCTTC,CAWSVYVVGQFF
TRBJ2-6,NA,NA,TRBV27,TGTGCCAGCAGCACACGGAACCCTACAGGGTCTGGGGCCAACGTCCTGACTTTC,CASSTRNPTGSGANVLTF